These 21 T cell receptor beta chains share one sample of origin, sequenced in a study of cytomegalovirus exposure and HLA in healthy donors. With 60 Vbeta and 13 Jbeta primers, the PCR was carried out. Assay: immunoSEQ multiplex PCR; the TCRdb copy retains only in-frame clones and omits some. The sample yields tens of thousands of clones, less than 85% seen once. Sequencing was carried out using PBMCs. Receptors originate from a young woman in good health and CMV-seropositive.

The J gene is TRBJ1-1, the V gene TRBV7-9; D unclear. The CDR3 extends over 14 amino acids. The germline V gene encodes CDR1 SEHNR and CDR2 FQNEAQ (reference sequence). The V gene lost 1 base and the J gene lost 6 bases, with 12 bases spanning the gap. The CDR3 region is CASSLEGIAAEAFF. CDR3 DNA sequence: TGTGCCAGCAGCTTAGAAGGAATAGCGGCTGAAGCTTTCTTT.

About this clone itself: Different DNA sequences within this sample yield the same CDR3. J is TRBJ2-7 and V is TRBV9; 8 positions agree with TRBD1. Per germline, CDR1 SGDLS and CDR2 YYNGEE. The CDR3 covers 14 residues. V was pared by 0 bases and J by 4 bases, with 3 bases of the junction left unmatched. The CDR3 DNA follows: TGTGCCAGCAGCGTAGCAGGGGGCGGGTACGAGCAGTACTTC. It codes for CASSVAGGGYEQYF.

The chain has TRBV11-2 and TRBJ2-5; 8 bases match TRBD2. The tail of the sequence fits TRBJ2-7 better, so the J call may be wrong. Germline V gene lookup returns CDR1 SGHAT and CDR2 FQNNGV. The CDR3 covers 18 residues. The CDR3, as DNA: TGTGCCAGCAGCTTAATAAATCGGGGGCGGGGGGAACCCTACGAGCAGTACTTC. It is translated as CASSLINRGRGEPYEQYF.

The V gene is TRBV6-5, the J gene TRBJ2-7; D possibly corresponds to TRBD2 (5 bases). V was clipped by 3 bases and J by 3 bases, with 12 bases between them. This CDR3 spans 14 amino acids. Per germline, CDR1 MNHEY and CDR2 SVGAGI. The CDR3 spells CASSYSRGFYEQYF. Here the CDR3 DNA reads TGTGCCAGCAGTTATTCTCGCGGGTTCTACGAGCAGTACTTC.

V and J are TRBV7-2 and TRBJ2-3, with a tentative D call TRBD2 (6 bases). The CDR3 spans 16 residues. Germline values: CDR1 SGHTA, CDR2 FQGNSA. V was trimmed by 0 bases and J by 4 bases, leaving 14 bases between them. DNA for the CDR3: TGTGCCAGCAGCTTAGCTGCCCGCGGGGCTCCAGATACGCAGTATTTT. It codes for CASSLAARGAPDTQYF.

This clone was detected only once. The CDR3 DNA is TGTGCCAGCAGCCCAAGCGGGGGGAACTACGAGCAGTACTTC. Translation: CASSPSGGNYEQYF. The chain links TRBV9 to TRBJ2-7; the match to TRBD2 covers 9 bases. Germline trimming cut 4 bases from V and 3 bases from J; bases unmatched to any gene: 5. CDR3 length equals 14 residues. Germline CDR1 reads SGDLS; CDR2 reads YYNGEE.

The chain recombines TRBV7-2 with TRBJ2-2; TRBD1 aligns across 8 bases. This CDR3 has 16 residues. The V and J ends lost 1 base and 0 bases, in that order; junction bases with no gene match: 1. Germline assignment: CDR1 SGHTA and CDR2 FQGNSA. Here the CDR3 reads CASSLGGQANTGELFF. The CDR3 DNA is TGTGCCAGCAGCTTAGGGGGACAGGCGAACACCGGGGAGCTGTTTTTT.

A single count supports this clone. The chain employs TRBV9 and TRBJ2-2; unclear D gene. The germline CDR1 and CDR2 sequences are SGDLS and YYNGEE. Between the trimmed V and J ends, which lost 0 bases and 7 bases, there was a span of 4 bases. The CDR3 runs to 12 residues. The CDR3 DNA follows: TGTGCCAGCAGCGTAGCTAACGGGGAGCTGTTTTTT. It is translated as CASSVANGELFF.

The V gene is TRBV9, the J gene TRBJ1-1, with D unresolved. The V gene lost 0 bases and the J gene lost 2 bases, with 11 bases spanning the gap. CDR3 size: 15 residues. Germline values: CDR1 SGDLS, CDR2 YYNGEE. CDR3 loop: CASSVVSRGNTEAFF. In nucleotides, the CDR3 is TGTGCCAGCAGCGTAGTATCTCGGGGAAACACTGAAGCTTTCTTT.

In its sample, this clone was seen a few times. In nucleotides, the CDR3 is TGTGCCAGCAGCTTAGAGCCGGGAGGGCTTAGCACAGATACGCAGTATTTT. It specifies CASSLEPGGLSTDTQYF. This chain joins TRBV7-6 and TRBJ2-3; 8 nucleotides align to TRBD2. The germline CDR1 and CDR2 sequences are SGHVS and FNYEAQ. V was clipped by 1 base and J by 0 bases; unmatched bases: 6. This CDR3 is built from 17 residues. The whole variable domain, remainder taken from reference TRBV7-6 and TRBJ2-3, is GAGVSQSPRYKVTKRGQDVALRCDPISGHVSLYWYRQALGQGPEFLTYFNYEAQQDKSGLPNDRFSAERPEGSISTLTIQRTEQRDSAMYRCASSLEPGGLSTDTQYFGPGTRLTVL.

CDR3 residues: CASSMGTGGNSPLHF. CDR3 sequence (DNA): TGTGCCAGTAGTATGGGAACAGGGGGAAATTCACCCCTCCACTTT. This rearrangement joins TRBV19 to TRBJ1-6; 8 bases are shared with TRBD1. This CDR3 contains 15 residues. Germline V gene data show CDR1 as LNHDA and CDR2 as SQIVND (reference sequence). Losses at the gene ends were 3 bases for V and 7 bases for J; bases not matched to a gene: 5.

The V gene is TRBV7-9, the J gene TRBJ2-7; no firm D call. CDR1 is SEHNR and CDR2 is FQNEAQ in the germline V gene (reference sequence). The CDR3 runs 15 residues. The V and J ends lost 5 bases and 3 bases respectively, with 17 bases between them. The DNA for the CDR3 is TGTGCCAGCAGCCCTCGTCGTGGCGGTATCTACGAGCAGTACTTC. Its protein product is CASSPRRGGIYEQYF.

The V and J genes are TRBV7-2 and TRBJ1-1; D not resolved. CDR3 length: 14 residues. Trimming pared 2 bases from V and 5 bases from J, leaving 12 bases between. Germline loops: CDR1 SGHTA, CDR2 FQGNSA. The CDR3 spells CASSLLMARTEAFF. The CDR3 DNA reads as TGTGCCAGCAGCTTATTAATGGCGAGGACTGAAGCTTTCTTT.

This CDR3 reads CATSVTGWNTEAFF. DNA of the CDR3: TGTGCCACCTCGGTGACAGGGTGGAACACTGAAGCTTTCTTT. This chain uses TRBV19 with TRBJ1-1; 7 nucleotides align to TRBD1. The CDR3 length is 14 residues. Germline assignment: CDR1 LNHDA and CDR2 SQIVND (reference sequence). Trimming took 10 bases from V and 1 from J; bases not matched to a gene: 9.

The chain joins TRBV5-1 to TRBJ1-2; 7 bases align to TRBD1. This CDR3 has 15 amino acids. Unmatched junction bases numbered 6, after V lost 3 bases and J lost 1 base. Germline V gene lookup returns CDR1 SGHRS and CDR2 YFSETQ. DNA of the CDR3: TGCGCCAGCAGCTGGATTCGGGACAGTAACTATGGCTACACCTTC. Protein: CASSWIRDSNYGYTF.

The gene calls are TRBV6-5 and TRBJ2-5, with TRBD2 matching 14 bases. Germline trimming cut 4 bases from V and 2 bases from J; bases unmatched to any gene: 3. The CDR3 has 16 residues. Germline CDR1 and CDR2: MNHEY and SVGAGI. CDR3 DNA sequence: TGTGCCAGCAGTTCCGGACTAGCGGGGGGTCAAGAGACCCAGTACTTC. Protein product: CASSSGLAGGQETQYF.

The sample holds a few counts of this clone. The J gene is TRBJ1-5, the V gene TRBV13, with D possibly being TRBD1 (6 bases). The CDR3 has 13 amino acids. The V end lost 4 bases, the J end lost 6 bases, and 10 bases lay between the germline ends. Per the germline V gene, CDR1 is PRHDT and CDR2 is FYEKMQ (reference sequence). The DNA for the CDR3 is TGTGCCAGCAGCTCAGGGGAGGGTCAGCCCCAGCATTTT. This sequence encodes CASSSGEGQPQHF.

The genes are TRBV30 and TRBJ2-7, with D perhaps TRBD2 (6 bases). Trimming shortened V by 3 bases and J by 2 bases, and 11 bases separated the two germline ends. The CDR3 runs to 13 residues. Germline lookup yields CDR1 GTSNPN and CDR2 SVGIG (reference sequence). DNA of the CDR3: TGTGCCTGGAGCCGGGACTTTACCTACGAGCAGTACTTC. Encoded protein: CAWSRDFTYEQYF.

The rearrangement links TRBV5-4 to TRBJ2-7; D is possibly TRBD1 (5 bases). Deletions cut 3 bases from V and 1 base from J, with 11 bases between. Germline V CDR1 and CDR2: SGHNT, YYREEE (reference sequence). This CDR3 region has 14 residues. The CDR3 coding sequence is TGTGCCAGCAGCTCCCAGACAGCATCCTACGAGCAGTACTTC. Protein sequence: CASSSQTASYEQYF. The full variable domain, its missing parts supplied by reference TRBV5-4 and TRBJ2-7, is ETGVTQSPTHLIKTRGQQVTLRCSSQSGHNTVSWYQQALGQGPQFIFQYYREEENGRGNFPPRFSGLQFPNYSSELNVNALELDDSALYLCASSSQTASYEQYFGPGTRLTVT.

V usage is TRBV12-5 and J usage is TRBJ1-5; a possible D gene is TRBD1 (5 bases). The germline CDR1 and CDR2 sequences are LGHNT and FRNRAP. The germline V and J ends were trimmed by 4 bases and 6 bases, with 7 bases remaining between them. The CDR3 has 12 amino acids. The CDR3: CASGSQGQPQHF. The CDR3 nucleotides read TGTGCTAGTGGTTCCCAGGGTCAGCCCCAGCATTTT. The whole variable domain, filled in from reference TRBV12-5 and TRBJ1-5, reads DARVTQTPRHKVTEMGQEVTMRCQPILGHNTVFWYRQTMMQGLELLAYFRNRAPLDDSGMPKDRFSAEMPDATLATLKIQPSEPRDSAVYFCASGSQGQPQHFGDGTRLSIL.

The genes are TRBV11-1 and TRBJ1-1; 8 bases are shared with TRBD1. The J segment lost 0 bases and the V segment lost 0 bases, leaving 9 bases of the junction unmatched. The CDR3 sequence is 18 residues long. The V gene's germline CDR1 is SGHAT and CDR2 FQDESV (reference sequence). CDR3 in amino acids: CASSLATAGGRVNTEAFF. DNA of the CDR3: TGTGCCAGCAGCTTAGCCACTGCAGGGGGCAGGGTGAACACTGAAGCTTTCTTT. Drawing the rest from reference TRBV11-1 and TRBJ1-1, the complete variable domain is EAEVAQSPRYKITEKSQAVAFWCDPISGHATLYWYRQILGQGPELLVQFQDESVVDDSQLPKDRFSAERLKGVDSTLKIQPAELGDSAMYLCASSLATAGGRVNTEAFFGQGTRLTVV.